This entry describes one TCR beta chain. TCRdb reworked the 5' RACE reads into one entry per CDR3 protein, no DNA. This table lists fewer than 400,000 distinct CDR3 sequences. This entry belongs to a study of T cells expressing NK-cell markers. Overall study context: The authors derived TCR beta repertoires from sorted CD3+CD56+NKG2C+, CD3+CD56+NKG2C- and CD3+CD56-NKG2C+ T cells. With respect to HCMV, most of the eight sequenced donors were seropositive, and one was seronegative.

This TCR was recovered from a woman aged 50 to 65 in good health. Sequenced material: blood T cells: a sorted CD56 or NKG2C T cell subset, CD4+ or CD8+ T cells, or bulk PBMC T cells (not recorded which).

Here the CDR3 reads CSAAANLRDRYSDTQYF. The rearrangement links TRBV20-1 to TRBJ2-3; TCRdb's D gene call, TRBD1, goes unchecked for lack of DNA. The CDR3 contains 17 residues. Germline lookup yields CDR1 DFQATT and CDR2 SNEGSKA (reference sequence).